This passage covers 5 T cell receptor beta chains from one sample sequenced in a study of cytomegalovirus exposure and HLA in healthy donors. PCR employed 60 Vbeta and 13 Jbeta primers. Assay used: immunoSEQ multiplex PCR; TCRdb lists only in-frame clones, some missing. The sample consists of fewer than 350,000 clones, over 85% of them appearing once. Material for sequencing was PBMCs. These receptors all come from a woman aged 18-29 years in good health and CMV-seronegative.

The gene calls are TRBV6-1 and TRBJ1-2, with D possibly being TRBD1 (5 bases). CDR1 and CDR2 from the germline V gene are MNHNS and SASEGT. This CDR3 region has 14 residues. V lost 2 bases and J lost 4, with 11 bases in between. The CDR3 DNA follows: TGTGCCAGCAGTGAAAATCAGGGTATCTATGGCTACACCTTC. The encoded protein is CASSENQGIYGYTF.

The chain has TRBV4-1 and TRBJ2-7; TRBD1 matches 8 bases. Germline V gene data show CDR1 as MGHRA and CDR2 as YSYEKL. There are 15 residues in the CDR3. V trimming: 1 base; J trimming: 4 bases; junction bases outside the gene matches: 6. The CDR3 here is CASSQVDRGGYEQYF. The CDR3 nucleotides read TGCGCCAGCAGCCAAGTAGACAGGGGAGGATACGAGCAGTACTTC.

This sequence joins TRBV5-6 and TRBJ2-3; 8 bases are shared with TRBD2. This CDR3 contains 15 residues. V lost 0 bases, J lost 7 bases, and 7 bases stayed unmatched. Germline lookup yields CDR1 SGHDT and CDR2 YYEEEE. CDR3 amino acids: CASSLGGRGAYTQYF. The CDR3 DNA reads TGTGCCAGCAGCTTGGGGGGGCGGGGGGCATATACGCAGTATTTT.

The chain has TRBV5-1 and TRBJ1-1; perhaps TRBD1 as D (6 bases). Germline-derived CDR1 and CDR2 are SGHRS and YFSETQ. The CDR3 contains 15 residues. Trimming removed 5 bases from V and 6 bases from J, with 20 bases in between. Here the CDR3 reads CASRPLTGMGAEAFF. CDR3 nucleotides: TGCGCCAGCAGACCACTAACAGGGATGGGCGCTGAAGCTTTCTTT.

In DNA form, the CDR3 reads TGTGCCAGCAGCTTAGCGTTCTGGACTAGCGGGGGGAGTAGCTCCTACAATGAGCAGTTCTTC. Its protein is CASSLAFWTSGGSSSYNEQFF. The chain has TRBV7-2 and TRBJ2-1; 14 bases are a match to TRBD2. Germline CDR1 reads SGHTA; CDR2 reads FQGNSA. V lost 0 bases, J lost 0 bases, and 10 bases stayed unmatched. The length of the CDR3 is 21 residues.